This T cell receptor beta chain was sequenced in a study of cytomegalovirus exposure and HLA in healthy donors. Only in-frame clones appear in the TCRdb table, and some are missing; sequencing was by immunoSEQ multiplex PCR. The sample has about 360,000 clones; more than 80% are singletons. The CDR3 extends over 11 amino acids. V was pared by 3 bases and J by 4 bases, with 4 bases between. The germline V gene encodes CDR1 DFQATT and CDR2 SNEGSKA (reference sequence). The chain uses TRBV20-1 and TRBJ1-3; D is ambiguous. Sequencing was carried out using PBMCs. The origin of this receptor is a woman in her late teens or twenties in good health and CMV-seronegative. The CDR3: CSASEGNTIYF. DNA of the CDR3: TGCAGTGCTAGTGAGGGAAACACCATATATTTT.